These 25 T cell receptor beta chains originate from one sample sequenced in a study of blood T cell repertoires in COVID-19. Assay used: immunoSEQ multiplex PCR; TCRdb lists only in-frame clones, some missing. Among tens of thousands of clones, roughly 85% were seen once, and the ten largest hold about two fifths. Sample: peripheral blood. The receptors were sampled from a man in his 60s with active or convalescent COVID-19.

This clone has more than one count but fewer than ten. V gene TRBV6-5 combines with J gene TRBJ2-7; tentative D call: TRBD2 (5 bases). The CDR3 is made up of 12 amino acids. Trimming took off 4 bases at V and 3 bases at J, with 7 bases between the two ends. Germline loops: CDR1 MNHEY, CDR2 SVGAGI. The CDR3 sequence is CASSWTGYEQYV. As DNA, the CDR3 is TGTGCCAGCAGTTGGACTGGCTACGAGCAGTACGTC.

The chain combines TRBV5-1 with TRBJ2-3, with 7 bases matching TRBD1. J was trimmed by 0 bases and V by 4 bases; bases with no gene match: 5. Germline CDR1 reads SGHRS; CDR2 reads YFSETQ. This CDR3 is 15 amino acids long. The CDR3 DNA reads as TGCGCCAGCAGCATTGGGACAGATAGCACAGATACGCAGTATTTT. Its protein product is CASSIGTDSTDTQYF.

V usage is TRBV25-1 and J usage is TRBJ2-5, with 11 positions matching TRBD1. Germline-derived CDR1 and CDR2 are MGHDK and SYGVNS. V lost 1 base to trimming and J lost 9 bases; unmatched junction nucleotides: 13. The CDR3 is made up of 17 amino acids. CDR3 protein: CASSEWGQGVFRVPQYF. The DNA of the CDR3 is TGTGCCAGCAGTGAATGGGGACAGGGGGTATTCCGAGTGCCCCAGTACTTC.

The V gene is TRBV7-8, the J gene TRBJ1-6, with D unclear. Germline V gene lookup returns CDR1 SGHVS and CDR2 FQNEAQ. The CDR3 consists of 16 residues. V lost 5 bases and J 7 bases, leaving 18 bases between the germline ends. CDR3 DNA sequence: TGTGCCAGCAGCCCTACCTGGCAGGTCAAAAATTCACCCCTCCACTTT. Translating gives CASSPTWQVKNSPLHF.

The V call is TRBV6-6, the J call TRBJ2-7, with TRBD2 as a possible D gene (6 bases). Germline V gene sequence: CDR1 MNHNY, CDR2 SVGAGI (reference sequence). The ends were cut back, 4 bases at V and 5 bases at J, with 21 bases in the middle. The CDR3 runs 16 residues. The DNA for the CDR3 is TGTGCCAGCAGTTCCAACTCCGGGACTCCTCTCGACGAGCAGTACGTC. Translation: CASSSNSGTPLDEQYV.

V and J are TRBV6-1 and TRBJ1-2; perhaps TRBD1 as D (6 bases). The CDR3 spans 15 residues. V was trimmed by 2 bases and J by 9 bases, leaving 19 bases between them. The germline V gene has CDR1 MNHNS and CDR2 SASEGT. The CDR3 loop reads CASSEQPYRDQSYTF. The CDR3 DNA reads TGTGCCAGCAGTGAACAACCCTACAGGGACCAAAGCTACACCTTC.

V usage is TRBV18 and J usage is TRBJ1-1, with 10 bases fitting TRBD1. J lost 1 base, V lost 2 bases, and 4 bases had no gene match. The germline CDR1 and CDR2 sequences are KGHSH and LQKENI. This CDR3 contains 16 residues. DNA of the CDR3: TGTGCCAGCTCACCAGGACAGGGGGAACGGAACACTGAAGCTTTCTTT. It specifies CASSPGQGERNTEAFF.

The genes are TRBV6-5 and TRBJ1-2; D is unclear. Trimming cost V 6 bases and J 4 bases, with 15 bases left between them. The germline V gene encodes CDR1 MNHEY and CDR2 SVGAGI. The CDR3 totals 14 residues. The CDR3 is CASSPRTSSYGYTF. DNA for the CDR3: TGTGCCAGCAGCCCAAGGACTTCTTCCTATGGCTACACCTTC.

The V call is TRBV18, the J call TRBJ2-5; D is perhaps TRBD1 (6 bases). Germline-derived CDR1 and CDR2 are KGHSH and LQKENI. The CDR3 sequence is 16 residues long. V dropped 1 base and J dropped 4 bases, with 16 bases sitting between them. CDR3 nucleotides: TGTGCCAGCTCACCACGCTCCGGGCAGGGGCGAGAGACCCAGTACTTC. This sequence encodes CASSPRSGQGRETQYF.

This sequence joins TRBV6-1 and TRBJ2-1; D remains ambiguous. The V end lost 0 bases, the J end lost 5 bases, and 8 bases lay between the germline ends. This CDR3 is built from 14 residues. The germline gives CDR1 MNHNS, CDR2 SASEGT. CDR3 sequence: CASSEALTDNEQFF. The CDR3 DNA follows: TGTGCCAGCAGTGAAGCCTTAACAGACAATGAGCAGTTCTTC.

The gene calls are TRBV2 and TRBJ2-6, with TRBD2 as a possible D gene (6 bases). Germline-derived CDR1 and CDR2 are SNHLY and FYNNEI. Trimming removed 5 bases at V and 2 bases at J, with 10 bases between. This CDR3 region has 15 residues. CDR3 in DNA: TGTGCCAGCAGTCCTCTAGCGACTGGGGCCAACGTCCTGACTTTC. The encoded protein is CASSPLATGANVLTF. Filled out from reference TRBV2 and TRBJ2-6, the complete variable domain reads EPEVTQTPSHQVTQMGQEVILRCVPISNHLYFYWYRQILGQKVEFLVSFYNNEISEKSEIFDDQFSVERPDGSNFTLKIRSTKLEDSAMYFCASSPLATGANVLTFGAGSRLTVL.

This chain joins TRBV25-1 and TRBJ2-3, with TRBD2 matching 7 bases. Germline-derived CDR1 and CDR2 are MGHDK and SYGVNS. The CDR3 contains 13 residues. CDR3 sequence (DNA): TGTGCTGCGAGCGGGGCTAGCACAGATACGCAGTATTTT. Translation: CAASGASTDTQYF.

The V gene is TRBV5-1, the J gene TRBJ1-1; 11 nucleotides agree with TRBD1. The CDR3 covers 19 residues. V shed 2 bases and J 0 bases; nucleotides not matched to a gene: 12. Germline V gene data show CDR1 as SGHRS and CDR2 as YFSETQ. The CDR3 DNA reads as TGCGCCAGCAGCTTCGGACAGGGGGCCCCCGAATTAATGAACACTGAAGCTTTCTTT. Its protein is CASSFGQGAPELMNTEAFF.

J is TRBJ1-1 and V is TRBV19; tentative D call: TRBD1 (5 bases). The CDR3 totals 12 residues. V shed 2 bases and J shed 7 bases, with 8 bases lying between them. CDR1 is LNHDA and CDR2 is SQIVND in the germline V gene (reference sequence). The CDR3 DNA reads as TGTGCCAGTAGTATATCAGGGATTGAAGCTTTCTTT. Protein: CASSISGIEAFF.

The chain joins TRBV9 to TRBJ1-1, with D uncertain. Trimming took off 4 bases at V and 5 bases at J, with 15 bases between the two ends. CDR3 length: 14 amino acids. Germline CDR1 reads SGDLS; CDR2 reads YYNGEE. The CDR3 sequence is CASSPLVPGTEAFF. CDR3 nucleotide sequence: TGTGCCAGCAGCCCCTTAGTGCCCGGGACTGAAGCTTTCTTT.

The V gene is TRBV11-3, the J gene TRBJ2-1; 10 nucleotides align to TRBD1. The germline V gene has CDR1 SGHNT and CDR2 YENEEA. There are 19 residues in the CDR3. Trimming removed 5 bases from V and 9 bases from J; junction bases left unmatched: 22. The CDR3, as DNA: TGTGCCAGCAGCGCACAATCATGGCCCGGGACAGGGGTCGAGGGTGAGCAGTTCTTC. Translating gives CASSAQSWPGTGVEGEQFF.

This clone was seen once. The chain combines TRBV27 with TRBJ1-1; 9 bases are shared with TRBD1. With V trimmed by 6 bases and J by 3 bases, 5 bases remained unmatched. Germline V gives CDR1 MNHEY, CDR2 SMNVEV (reference sequence). The CDR3 has 14 residues. The CDR3: CASSRTGAYTEAFF. CDR3 nucleotide sequence: TGTGCCAGCAGCAGGACAGGGGCTTACACTGAAGCTTTCTTT.

The V gene is TRBV15, the J gene TRBJ2-1; 7 bases agree with TRBD2. The V segment lost 4 bases and the J segment 5 bases; nucleotides outside the gene matches: 11. The CDR3 is 16 residues long. Germline CDR1 reads LNHNV; CDR2 reads YYDKDF (reference sequence). The CDR3 here is CATSTFWGGGNNEQFF. CDR3 sequence (DNA): TGTGCCACCAGCACTTTCTGGGGGGGTGGGAACAATGAGCAGTTCTTC.

CDR3 coding DNA: TGTGCCAGCAGCTTATTGAAGGGGATGGGCACAGATACGCAGTATTTT. Translated: CASSLLKGMGTDTQYF. The J gene is TRBJ2-3, the V gene TRBV5-5; tentatively, D is TRBD1 (5 bases). Germline CDR1 and CDR2: SGHKS and YYEKEE (reference sequence). The CDR3 contains 16 residues. V lost 2 bases to trimming and J lost 1 base, with 14 bases between them.

The V call is TRBV14, the J call TRBJ2-1, with TRBD2 matching over 9 bases. This CDR3 contains 14 residues. V dropped 2 bases and J dropped 9; count of bases not matched to a gene: 5. Germline V gives CDR1 SGHDN, CDR2 FVKESK. DNA of the CDR3: TGTGCCAGCAGCCAATTAGCGGGAGAAGTTGAGCAGTTCTTC. Its translation: CASSQLAGEVEQFF.

J is TRBJ1-5 and V is TRBV1. TRBV1 is reported as a pseudogene. The CDR3 totals 16 residues. CDR3 sequence reads: CTSSPPLDSRGGPQHF. The CDR3 DNA sequence: TGCACCAGCAGCCCTCCCTTAGACAGTCGGGGGGGGCCCCAGCATTTT.

A few counts support this clone. This chain uses TRBV24-1 with TRBJ2-7; tentative D call: TRBD1 (5 bases). The V gene lost 3 bases and the J gene lost 4 bases, with 6 bases spanning the gap. The CDR3 length is 12 residues. CDR1 is KGHDR and CDR2 is SFDVKD in the germline V gene. CDR3: CATSDPGYEQYV. The CDR3 DNA follows: TGTGCCACCAGTGATCCAGGGTACGAGCAGTACGTC.

This clone was detected only a few times. The V and J genes are TRBV6-5 and TRBJ1-2, with 7 positions matching TRBD1. Germline CDR1 and CDR2: MNHEY and SVGAGI. The CDR3 length is 16 residues. With V trimmed by 2 bases and J by 6 bases, 12 bases remained unmatched. CDR3 bases: TGTGCCAGCAGTTACACCAAGACAGGAAGGGGGCATGGCTACACCTTC. Translation: CASSYTKTGRGHGYTF.

The chain uses TRBV10-3 and TRBJ2-1; 9 bases agree with TRBD2. Germline loops: CDR1 ENHRY, CDR2 SYGVKD. J gave up 7 bases and V 7 bases, and 8 bases lay outside the gene matches. The CDR3 consists of 14 residues. The chain's CDR3 is CAIKGSGSVNEQFF. For the CDR3, the DNA is TGTGCCATCAAGGGTAGCGGGAGCGTGAATGAGCAGTTCTTC.

This CDR3 reads CASSITSSSEQYV. The CDR3 DNA is TGTGCCAGCAGCATTACCAGTTCCAGCGAGCAGTACGTC. The V call is TRBV11-3, the J call TRBJ2-7; D is unclear. Germline V gene lookup returns CDR1 SGHNT and CDR2 YENEEA. V lost 5 bases, J lost 6 bases, and 14 bases lay in between. This CDR3 has 13 amino acids.